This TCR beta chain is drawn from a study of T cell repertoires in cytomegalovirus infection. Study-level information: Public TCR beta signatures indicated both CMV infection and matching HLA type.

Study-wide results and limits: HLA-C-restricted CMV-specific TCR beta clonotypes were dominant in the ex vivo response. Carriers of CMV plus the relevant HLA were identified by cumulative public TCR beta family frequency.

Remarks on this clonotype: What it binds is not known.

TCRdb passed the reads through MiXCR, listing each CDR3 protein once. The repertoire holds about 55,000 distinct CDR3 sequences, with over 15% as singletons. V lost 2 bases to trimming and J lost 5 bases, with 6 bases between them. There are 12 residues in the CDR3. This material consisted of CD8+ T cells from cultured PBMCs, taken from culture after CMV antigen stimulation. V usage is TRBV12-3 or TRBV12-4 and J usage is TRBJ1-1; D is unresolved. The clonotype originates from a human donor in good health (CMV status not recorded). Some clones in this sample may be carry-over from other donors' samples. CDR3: CASSLRTTEAFF. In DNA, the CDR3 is TGTGCCAGCAGTTTACGGACGACTGAAGCTTTCTTT.